This entry describes one TCR beta chain. One Seattle source followed patients from active infection through their disease course. These data belong to a study of blood T cell repertoires in COVID-19. Looking at the study overall: In each case, the material was cDNA or gDNA derived from T cells, B-cell-depleted T cells, or PBMCs.

Produced via immunoSEQ multiplex PCR; TCRdb's table is partial and in-frame only. The table lists about 160,000 clones, just over 90% of them singletons. With V trimmed by 5 bases and J by 9 bases, 20 bases remained unmatched. The germline V gene has CDR1 SGHVS and CDR2 FNYEAQ. The CDR3 is made up of 18 amino acids. The J gene is TRBJ2-5, the V gene TRBV7-6; 11 bases align to TRBD1. This TCR derives from a woman aged 60-70 years with COVID-19, enrolled during active disease. The specimen was peripheral blood. The chain's CDR3 is CASSQDRGRDWTQLAQYF. The CDR3 DNA reads TGTGCCAGCAGCCAGGACAGGGGGCGCGATTGGACCCAGCTGGCCCAGTACTTC.